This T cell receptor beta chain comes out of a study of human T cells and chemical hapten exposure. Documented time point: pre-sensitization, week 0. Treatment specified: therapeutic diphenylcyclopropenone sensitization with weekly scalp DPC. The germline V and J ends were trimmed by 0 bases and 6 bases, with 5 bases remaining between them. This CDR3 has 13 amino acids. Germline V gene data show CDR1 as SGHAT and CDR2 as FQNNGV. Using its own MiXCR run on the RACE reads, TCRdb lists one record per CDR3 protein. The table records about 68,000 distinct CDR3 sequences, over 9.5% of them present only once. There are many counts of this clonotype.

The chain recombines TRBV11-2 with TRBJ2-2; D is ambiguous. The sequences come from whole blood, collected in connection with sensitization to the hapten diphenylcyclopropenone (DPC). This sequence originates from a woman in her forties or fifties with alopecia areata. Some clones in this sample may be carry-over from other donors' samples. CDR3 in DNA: TGTGCCAGCAGCTTAGATGGGTCCGGGGAGCTGTTTTTT. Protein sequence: CASSLDGSGELFF.